This T cell receptor beta chain emerged from a study of CD8+CD57+ T cells in acquired aplastic anemia. This CDR3 comprises 12 residues. Between the trimmed V and J ends, which lost 8 bases and 7 bases, there was a span of 14 bases. Germline CDR1 and CDR2: MGHDK and SYGVNS. Only one count was recorded for this clonotype. As yet, its antigen is unknown. The template used for profiling TCR beta VDJ and CDR3 was genomic DNA. Each CDR3 protein gets one entry after TCRdb re-called the reads with MiXCR. The sample comprises 110,000 or so distinct CDR3 sequences, about 50% of which are singletons, and 29% rests with the top ten. General study findings and limits: Significant differences in CD8+ Simpson's diversity were not observed between patients and controls.

CD8+CD57+ cell expansion had been shown by flow cytometry in patients chosen for sequencing. The sample comprised sorted CD4+, CD8+, or CD8+CD57+ T cells (not recorded which) from PBMCs. The chain combines TRBV25-1 with TRBJ1-2; tentative D call: TRBD1 (6 bases). The source of this sequence is a human donor with aplastic anemia. The CDR3 region has the DNA TGTGCCAGCTCTACGTCAGGGGCTGGCTACACCTTC. It specifies CASSTSGAGYTF.